The next 3 T cell receptor beta chains were all read from a single sample in a study of Graves' ophthalmopathy and Graves' hyperthyroidism. For repertoire sequencing, the TCR beta CDR3 regions were amplified from RNA transcripts. HTBI-primed first-round RT-PCR preceded second-round multiplex PCR. TCRdb re-called the multiplex PCR reads through MiXCR, storing one row per CDR3 protein. The data show about 160,000 distinct CDR3 sequences, roughly two fifths seen once. The sequenced sample consisted of peripheral blood. The receptors were gathered from a man aged 25-45 years with Graves' ophthalmopathy.

This sequence joins TRBV6-1 and TRBJ1-2; no firm D call. V lost 3 bases and J lost 4, with 6 bases in between. CDR3 size: 12 residues. The V gene's germline CDR1 is MNHNS and CDR2 SASEGT. For the CDR3, the DNA is TGTGCCAGCAGTGACGGCGGCTATGGCTACACCTTC. Translation gives CASSDGGYGYTF.

The genes are TRBV7-2 and TRBJ2-7; D may be TRBD2 (5 bases). The CDR3 loop spans 16 amino acids. Germline V gene lookup returns CDR1 SGHTA and CDR2 FQGNSA. The V end lost 0 bases, the J end lost 0 bases, and 12 bases lay between the germline ends. The CDR3 DNA follows: TGTGCCAGCAGCTTAGCGTATGCGGGCGACTCCTACGAGCAGTACTTC. Protein sequence: CASSLAYAGDSYEQYF.

The chain carries TRBV5-1 and TRBJ2-3; TRBD1 aligns across 10 bases. V was clipped by 5 bases and J by 6 bases; unmatched bases: 9. The CDR3 loop spans 15 amino acids. Germline lookup yields CDR1 SGHRS and CDR2 YFSETQ. In DNA form, the CDR3 reads TGCGCCAGCAGTCCCAGGACAGGGGGTGGGGATACGCAGTATTTT. Translating gives CASSPRTGGGDTQYF. Based on the CDR3 plus reference TRBV5-1 and TRBJ2-3, the full variable domain is KAGVTQTPRYLIKTRGQQVTLSCSPISGHRSVSWYQQTPGQGLQFLFEYFSETQRNKGNFPGRFSGRQFSNSRSEMNVSTLELGDSALYLCASSPRTGGGDTQYFGPGTRLTVL.